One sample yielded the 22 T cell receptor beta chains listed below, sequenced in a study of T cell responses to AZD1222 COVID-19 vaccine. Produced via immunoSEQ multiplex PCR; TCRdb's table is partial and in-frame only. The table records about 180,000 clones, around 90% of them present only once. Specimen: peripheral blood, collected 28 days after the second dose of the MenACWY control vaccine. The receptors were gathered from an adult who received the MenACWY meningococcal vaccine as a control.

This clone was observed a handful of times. CDR3 residues: CASSFDRGPLGEQFF. Written as DNA, the CDR3 is TGTGCCAGCAGCTTCGACAGGGGACCCCTTGGTGAGCAGTTCTTC. This rearrangement joins TRBV11-2 to TRBJ2-1; TRBD1 matches at 8 bases. Looked up from germline, CDR1 is SGHAT and CDR2 is FQNNGV. The CDR3 runs to 15 residues. V lost 3 bases to trimming and J lost 9 bases; unmatched junction nucleotides: 10. Based on the CDR3 plus reference TRBV11-2 and TRBJ2-1, the full variable domain is EAGVAQSPRYKIIEKRQSVAFWCNPISGHATLYWYQQILGQGPKLLIQFQNNGVVDDSQLPKDRFSAERLKGVDSTLKIQPAKLEDSAVYLCASSFDRGPLGEQFFGPGTRLTVL.

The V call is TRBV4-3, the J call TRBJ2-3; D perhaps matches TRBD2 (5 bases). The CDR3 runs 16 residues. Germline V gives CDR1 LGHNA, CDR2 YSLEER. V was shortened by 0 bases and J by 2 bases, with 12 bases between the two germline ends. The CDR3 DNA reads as TGCGCCAGCAGCCAAGAAACTAACGGGGTCACAGATACGCAGTATTTT. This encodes CASSQETNGVTDTQYF.

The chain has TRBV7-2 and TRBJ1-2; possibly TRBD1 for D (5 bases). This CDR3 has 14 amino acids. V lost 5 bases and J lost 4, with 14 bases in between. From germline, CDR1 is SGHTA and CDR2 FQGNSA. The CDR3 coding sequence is TGTGCCAGCAGCCCCCAGGGAGACGGCTATGGCTACACCTTC. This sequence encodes CASSPQGDGYGYTF.

The CDR3 is CASSLGTGSYEKLFF. CDR3 bases: TGTGCCAGCAGCTTAGGAACGGGATCTTATGAAAAACTGTTTTTT. V is TRBV7-9 and J is TRBJ1-4; the D is unclear. CDR1 and CDR2 (germline): SEHNR, FQNEAQ (reference sequence). Trimming cost V 1 base and J 6 bases, with 12 bases left between them. The CDR3 consists of 15 residues.

This CDR3 is CASSPRESNAGELFF. The CDR3 nucleotides are TGTGCCAGCTCACCTCGAGAGAGTAACGCCGGGGAGCTGTTTTTT. J is TRBJ2-2 and V is TRBV18; no clear D. The germline V gene encodes CDR1 KGHSH and CDR2 LQKENI. This CDR3 contains 15 residues. V was shortened by 3 bases and J by 6 bases, with 14 bases between the two germline ends.

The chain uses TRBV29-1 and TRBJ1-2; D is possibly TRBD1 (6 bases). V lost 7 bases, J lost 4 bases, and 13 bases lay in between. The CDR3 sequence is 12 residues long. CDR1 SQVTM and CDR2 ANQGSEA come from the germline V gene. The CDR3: CSAGQHSYGYTF. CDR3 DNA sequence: TGCAGCGCTGGACAGCACAGCTATGGCTACACCTTC.

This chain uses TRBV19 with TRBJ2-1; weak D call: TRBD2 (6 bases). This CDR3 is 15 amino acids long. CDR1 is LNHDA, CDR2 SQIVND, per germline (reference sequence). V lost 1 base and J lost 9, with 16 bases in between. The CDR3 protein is CASSIGAQTSREQFF. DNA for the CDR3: TGTGCCAGTAGTATAGGAGCCCAGACTAGTCGTGAGCAGTTCTTC.

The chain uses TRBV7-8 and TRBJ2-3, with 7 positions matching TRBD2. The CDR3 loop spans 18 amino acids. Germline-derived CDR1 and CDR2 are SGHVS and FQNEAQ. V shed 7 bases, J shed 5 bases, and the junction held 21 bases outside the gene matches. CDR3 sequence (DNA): TGTGCCAGCACCCCCGCTAGCGGAGTACCCTCCGCAGGAGATACGCAGTATTTT. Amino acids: CASTPASGVPSAGDTQYF. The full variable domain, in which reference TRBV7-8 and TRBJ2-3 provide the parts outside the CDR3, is GAGVSQSPRYKVAKRGQDVALRCDPISGHVSLFWYQQALGQGPEFLTYFQNEAQLDKSGLPSDRFFAERPEGSVSTLKIQRTQQEDSAVYLCASTPASGVPSAGDTQYFGPGTRLTVL.

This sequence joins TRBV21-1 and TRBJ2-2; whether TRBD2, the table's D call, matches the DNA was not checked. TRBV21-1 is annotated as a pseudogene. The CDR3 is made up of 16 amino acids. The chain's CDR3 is CASGLTTVGITRELFF. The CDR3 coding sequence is TGTGCCAGCGGACTTACAACAGTAGGGATAACCAGGGAGCTGTTTTTT.

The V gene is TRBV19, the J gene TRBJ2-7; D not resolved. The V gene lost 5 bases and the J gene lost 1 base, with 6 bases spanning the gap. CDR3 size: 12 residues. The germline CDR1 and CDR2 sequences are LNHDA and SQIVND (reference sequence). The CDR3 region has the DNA TGTGCCAGTAGTGACAATTCCTACGAGCAGTACTTC. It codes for CASSDNSYEQYF.

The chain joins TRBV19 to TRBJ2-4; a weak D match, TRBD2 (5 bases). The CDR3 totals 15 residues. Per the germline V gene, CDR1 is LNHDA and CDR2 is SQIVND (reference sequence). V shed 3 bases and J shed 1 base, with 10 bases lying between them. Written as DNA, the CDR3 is TGTGCCAGTAGTATGATCGACTACGCCAAAAACATTCAGTACTTC. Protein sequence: CASSMIDYAKNIQYF.

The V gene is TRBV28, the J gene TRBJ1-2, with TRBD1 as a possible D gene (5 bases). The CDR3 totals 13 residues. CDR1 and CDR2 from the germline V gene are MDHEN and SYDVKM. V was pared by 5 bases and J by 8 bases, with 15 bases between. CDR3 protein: CASSRGGLSGYTF. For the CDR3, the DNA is TGTGCCAGCAGTCGGGGGGGGTTGAGCGGCTACACCTTC.

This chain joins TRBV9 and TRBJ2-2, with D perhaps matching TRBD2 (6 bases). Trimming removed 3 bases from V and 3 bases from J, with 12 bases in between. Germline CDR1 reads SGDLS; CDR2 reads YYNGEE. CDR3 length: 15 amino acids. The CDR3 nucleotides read TGTGCCAGCAGCGACGGGGGTTGGGACACCGGGGAGCTGTTTTTT. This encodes CASSDGGWDTGELFF.

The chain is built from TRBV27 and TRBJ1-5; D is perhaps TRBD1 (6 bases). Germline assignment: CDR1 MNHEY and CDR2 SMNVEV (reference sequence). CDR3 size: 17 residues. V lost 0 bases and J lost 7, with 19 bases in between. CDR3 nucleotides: TGTGCCAGCAGTTTATCGAGTGGTACAGGGAAAACGCAGCCCCAGCATTTT. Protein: CASSLSSGTGKTQPQHF.

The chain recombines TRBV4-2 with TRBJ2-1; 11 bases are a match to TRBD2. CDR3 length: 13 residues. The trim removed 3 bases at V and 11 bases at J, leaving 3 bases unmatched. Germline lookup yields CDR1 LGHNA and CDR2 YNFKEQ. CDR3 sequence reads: CASSQGTSGQQFF. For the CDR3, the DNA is TGTGCCAGCAGCCAGGGGACTAGCGGACAGCAGTTCTTC.

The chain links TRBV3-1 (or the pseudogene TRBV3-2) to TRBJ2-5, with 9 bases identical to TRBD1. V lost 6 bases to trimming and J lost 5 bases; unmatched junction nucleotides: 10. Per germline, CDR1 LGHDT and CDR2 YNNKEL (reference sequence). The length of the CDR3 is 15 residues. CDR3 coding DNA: TGTGCCAGCAGGGGTGAGGGACAGGGTTACGAGACCCAGTACTTC. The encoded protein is CASRGEGQGYETQYF.

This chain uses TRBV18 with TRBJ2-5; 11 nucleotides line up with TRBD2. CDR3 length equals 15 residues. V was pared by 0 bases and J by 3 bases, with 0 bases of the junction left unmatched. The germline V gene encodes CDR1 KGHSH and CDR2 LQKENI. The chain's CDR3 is CASSPPGLAEETQYF. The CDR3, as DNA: TGTGCCAGCTCACCACCGGGACTAGCGGAAGAGACCCAGTACTTC.

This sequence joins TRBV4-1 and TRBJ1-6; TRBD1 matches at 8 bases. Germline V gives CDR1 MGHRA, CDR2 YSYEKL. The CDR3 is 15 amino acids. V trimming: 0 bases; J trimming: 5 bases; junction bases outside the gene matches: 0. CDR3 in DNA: TGCGCCAGCAGCCAAGAGGACAGGGATAATTCACCCCTCCACTTT. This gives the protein CASSQEDRDNSPLHF.

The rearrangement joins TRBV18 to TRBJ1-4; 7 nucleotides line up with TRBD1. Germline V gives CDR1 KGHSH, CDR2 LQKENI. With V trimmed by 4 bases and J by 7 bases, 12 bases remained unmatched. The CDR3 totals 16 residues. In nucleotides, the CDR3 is TGTGCCAGCTCACGCTCCCTGGACAGGAACCTTGAAAAACTGTTTTTT. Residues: CASSRSLDRNLEKLFF.

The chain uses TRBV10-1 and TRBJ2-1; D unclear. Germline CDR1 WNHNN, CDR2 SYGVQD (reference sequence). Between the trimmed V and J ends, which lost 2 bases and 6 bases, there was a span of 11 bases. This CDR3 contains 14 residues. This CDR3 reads CASSEPEKGNEQFF. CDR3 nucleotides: TGCGCCAGCAGTGAGCCAGAGAAGGGCAATGAGCAGTTCTTC.

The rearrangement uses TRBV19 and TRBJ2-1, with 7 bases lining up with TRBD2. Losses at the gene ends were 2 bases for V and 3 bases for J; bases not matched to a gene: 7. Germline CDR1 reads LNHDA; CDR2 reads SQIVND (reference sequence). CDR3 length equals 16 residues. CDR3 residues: CASSIRLADLYNEQFF. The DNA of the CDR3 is TGTGCCAGTAGTATACGCCTAGCGGACCTCTACAATGAGCAGTTCTTC.

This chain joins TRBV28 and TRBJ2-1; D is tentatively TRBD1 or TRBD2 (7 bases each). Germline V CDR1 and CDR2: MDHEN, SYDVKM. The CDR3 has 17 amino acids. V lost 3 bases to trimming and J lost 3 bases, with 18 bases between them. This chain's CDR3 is CASSFISGQGDYNEQFF. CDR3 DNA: TGTGCCAGCAGTTTCATTAGCGGGCAGGGGGACTACAATGAGCAGTTCTTC.